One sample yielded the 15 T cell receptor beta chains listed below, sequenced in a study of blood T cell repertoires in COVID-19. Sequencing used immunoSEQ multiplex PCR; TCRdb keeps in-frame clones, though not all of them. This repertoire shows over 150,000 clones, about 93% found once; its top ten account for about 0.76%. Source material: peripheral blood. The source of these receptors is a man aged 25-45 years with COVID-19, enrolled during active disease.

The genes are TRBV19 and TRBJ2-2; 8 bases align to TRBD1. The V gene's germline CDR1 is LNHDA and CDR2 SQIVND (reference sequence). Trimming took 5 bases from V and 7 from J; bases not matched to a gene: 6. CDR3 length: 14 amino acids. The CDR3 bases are TGTGCCAGTAGTTACAGGGGGTCGGGCGGGGAGCTGTTTTTT. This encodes CASSYRGSGGELFF.

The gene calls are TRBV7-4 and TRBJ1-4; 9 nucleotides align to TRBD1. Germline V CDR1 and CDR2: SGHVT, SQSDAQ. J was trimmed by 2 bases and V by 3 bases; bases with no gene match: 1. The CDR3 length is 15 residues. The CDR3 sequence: CASSFTGGTNEKLFF. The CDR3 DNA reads TGTGCCAGCAGCTTTACAGGGGGCACTAATGAAAAACTGTTTTTT.

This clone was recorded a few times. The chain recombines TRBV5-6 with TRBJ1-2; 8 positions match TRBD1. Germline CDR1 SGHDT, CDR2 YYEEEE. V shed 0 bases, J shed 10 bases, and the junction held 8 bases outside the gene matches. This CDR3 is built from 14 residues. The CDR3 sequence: CASSLGEAGGAYTF. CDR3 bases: TGTGCCAGCAGCTTGGGTGAGGCAGGGGGCGCCTACACCTTC. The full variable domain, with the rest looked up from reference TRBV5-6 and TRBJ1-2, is DAGVTQSPTHLIKTRGQQVTLRCSPKSGHDTVSWYQQALGQGPQFIFQYYEEEERQRGNFPDRFSGHQFPNYSSELNVNALLLGDSALYLCASSLGEAGGAYTFGSGTRLTVV.

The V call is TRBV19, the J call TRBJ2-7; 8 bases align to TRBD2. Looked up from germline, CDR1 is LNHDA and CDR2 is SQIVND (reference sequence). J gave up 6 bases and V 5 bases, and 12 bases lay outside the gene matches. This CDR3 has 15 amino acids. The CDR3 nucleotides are TGTGCCAGTAGTGCCTTAGCGGGGCCAAGTCTCGAGCAGTACTTC. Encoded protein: CASSALAGPSLEQYF. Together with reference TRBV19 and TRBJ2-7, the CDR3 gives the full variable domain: DGGITQSPKYLFRKEGQNVTLSCEQNLNHDAMYWYRQDPGQGLRLIYYSQIVNDFQKGDIAEGYSVSREKKESFPLTVTSAQKNPTAFYLCASSALAGPSLEQYFGPGTRLTVT.

CDR3: CASRWDSRREKLFF. The CDR3, as DNA: TGTGCCAGCAGGTGGGACAGCCGGCGTGAAAAACTGTTTTTT. This chain connects TRBV6-5 to TRBJ1-4, with 7 bases fitting TRBD1. The CDR3 has 14 residues. The ends lost 6 bases at V and 7 bases at J; junction bases unmatched: 8. From germline, CDR1 is MNHEY and CDR2 SVGAGI.

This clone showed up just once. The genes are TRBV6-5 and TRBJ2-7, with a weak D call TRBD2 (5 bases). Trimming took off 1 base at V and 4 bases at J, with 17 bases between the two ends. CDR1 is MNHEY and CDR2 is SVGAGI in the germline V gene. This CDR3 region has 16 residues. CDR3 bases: TGTGCCAGCAGTTACTACCCTCGAGGACTGGATTACGAGCAGTACTTC. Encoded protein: CASSYYPRGLDYEQYF.

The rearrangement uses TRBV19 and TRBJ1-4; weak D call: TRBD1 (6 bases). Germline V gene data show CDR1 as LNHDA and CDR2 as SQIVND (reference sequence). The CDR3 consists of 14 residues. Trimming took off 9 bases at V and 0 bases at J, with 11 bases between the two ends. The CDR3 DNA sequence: TGTGCCAGCAAAGGGGGTTCAACTAATGAAAAACTGTTTTTT. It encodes CASKGGSTNEKLFF.

The CDR3 DNA sequence: TGTGCCAGCAGCCATTACGACAGGGCGAACACTGAAGCTTTCTTT. This codes for CASSHYDRANTEAFF. The chain couples TRBV3-1 (or the pseudogene TRBV3-2) to TRBJ1-1, with 7 bases lining up with TRBD1. CDR3 length: 15 amino acids. CDR1 is LGHDT, CDR2 YNNKEL, per germline (reference sequence). V shed 3 bases and J 1 base; nucleotides not matched to a gene: 5.

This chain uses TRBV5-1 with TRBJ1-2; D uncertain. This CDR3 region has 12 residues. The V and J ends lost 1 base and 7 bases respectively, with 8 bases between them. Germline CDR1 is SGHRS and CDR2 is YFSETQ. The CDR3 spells CASSLLESGYTF. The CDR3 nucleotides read TGCGCCAGCAGCTTGTTGGAGTCTGGCTACACCTTC. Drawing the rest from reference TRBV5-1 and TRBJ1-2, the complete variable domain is KAGVTQTPRYLIKTRGQQVTLSCSPISGHRSVSWYQQTPGQGLQFLFEYFSETQRNKGNFPGRFSGRQFSNSRSEMNVSTLELGDSALYLCASSLLESGYTFGSGTRLTVV.

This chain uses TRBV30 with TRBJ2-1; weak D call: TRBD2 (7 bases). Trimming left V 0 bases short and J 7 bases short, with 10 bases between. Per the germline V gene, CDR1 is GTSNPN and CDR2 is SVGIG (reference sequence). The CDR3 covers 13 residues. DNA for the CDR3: TGTGCCTGGAGTGTCGGGGGGCTGAATGAGCAGTTCTTC. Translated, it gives CAWSVGGLNEQFF.

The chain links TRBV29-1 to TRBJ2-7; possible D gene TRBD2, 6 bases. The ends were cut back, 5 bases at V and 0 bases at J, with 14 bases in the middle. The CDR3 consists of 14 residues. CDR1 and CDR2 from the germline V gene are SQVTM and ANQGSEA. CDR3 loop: CSVMMAGSSYEQYF. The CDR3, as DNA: TGCAGCGTTATGATGGCGGGGAGCTCCTACGAGCAGTACTTC.

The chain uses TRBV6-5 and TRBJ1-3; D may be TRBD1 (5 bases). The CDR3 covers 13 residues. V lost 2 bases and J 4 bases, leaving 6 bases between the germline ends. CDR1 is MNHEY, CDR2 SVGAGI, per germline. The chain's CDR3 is CASSYPGGNTIYF. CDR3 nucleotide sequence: TGTGCCAGCAGTTACCCAGGGGGAAACACCATATATTTT.

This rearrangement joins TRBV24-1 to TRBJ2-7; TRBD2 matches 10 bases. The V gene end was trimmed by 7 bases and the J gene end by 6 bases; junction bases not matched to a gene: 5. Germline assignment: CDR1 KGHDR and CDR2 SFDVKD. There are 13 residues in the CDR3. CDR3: CATRAGGEGEQYF. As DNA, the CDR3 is TGTGCCACCAGAGCGGGGGGGGAGGGCGAGCAGTACTTC.

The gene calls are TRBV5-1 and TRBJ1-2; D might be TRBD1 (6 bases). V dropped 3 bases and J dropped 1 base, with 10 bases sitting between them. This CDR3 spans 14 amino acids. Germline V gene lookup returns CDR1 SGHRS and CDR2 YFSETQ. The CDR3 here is CASSSGTYNYGYTF. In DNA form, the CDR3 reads TGCGCCAGCAGCTCCGGGACATATAACTATGGCTACACCTTC.

The CDR3 sequence is CASSLYSRSSYEQYF. Here the CDR3 DNA reads TGTGCCAGCAGTTTGTATTCCCGGAGCTCCTACGAGCAGTACTTC. The rearrangement links TRBV27 to TRBJ2-7; D gene unclear. In germline, CDR1 is MNHEY, CDR2 SMNVEV (reference sequence). With 3 bases removed from V and 0 bases from J, the gap between germline ends came to 12 bases. CDR3 length: 15 amino acids.